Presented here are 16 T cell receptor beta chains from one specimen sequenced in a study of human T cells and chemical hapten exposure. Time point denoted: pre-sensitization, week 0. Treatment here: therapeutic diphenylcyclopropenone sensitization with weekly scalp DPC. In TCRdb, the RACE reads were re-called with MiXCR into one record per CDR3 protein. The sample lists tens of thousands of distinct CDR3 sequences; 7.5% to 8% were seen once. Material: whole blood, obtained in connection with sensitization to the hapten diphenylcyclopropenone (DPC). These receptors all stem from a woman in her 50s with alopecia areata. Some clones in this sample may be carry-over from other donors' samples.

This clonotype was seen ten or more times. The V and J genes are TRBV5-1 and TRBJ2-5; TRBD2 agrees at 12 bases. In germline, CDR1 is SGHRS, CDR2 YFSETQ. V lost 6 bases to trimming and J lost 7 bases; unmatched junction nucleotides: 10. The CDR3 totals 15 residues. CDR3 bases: TGCGCCAGCACCCCACTTACTAGCGGGGGGTCGACCCAGTACTTC. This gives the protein CASTPLTSGGSTQYF.

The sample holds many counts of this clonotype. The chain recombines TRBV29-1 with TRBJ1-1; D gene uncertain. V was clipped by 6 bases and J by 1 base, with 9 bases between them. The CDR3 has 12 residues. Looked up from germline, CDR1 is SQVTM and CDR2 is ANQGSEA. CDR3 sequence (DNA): TGCAGCGTAAGGCAGCGGAACACTGAAGCTTTCTTT. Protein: CSVRQRNTEAFF.

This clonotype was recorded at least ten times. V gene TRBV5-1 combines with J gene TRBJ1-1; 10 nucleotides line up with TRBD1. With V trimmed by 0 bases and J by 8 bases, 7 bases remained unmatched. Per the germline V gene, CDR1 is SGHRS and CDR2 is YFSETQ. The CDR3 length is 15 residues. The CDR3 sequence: CASSLDRGQGKEAFF. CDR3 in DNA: TGCGCCAGCAGCTTGGACCGGGGACAGGGGAAAGAAGCTTTCTTT.

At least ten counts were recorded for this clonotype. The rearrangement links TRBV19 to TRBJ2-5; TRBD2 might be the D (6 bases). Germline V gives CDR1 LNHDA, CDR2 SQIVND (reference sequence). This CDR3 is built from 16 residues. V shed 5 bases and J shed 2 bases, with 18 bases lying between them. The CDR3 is CASSVGYGTVQETQYF. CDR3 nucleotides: TGTGCCAGTAGTGTGGGGTACGGGACTGTACAAGAGACCCAGTACTTC.

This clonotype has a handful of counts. The CDR3 spells CASSVNQPQHF. CDR3 DNA sequence: TGTGCCAGCAGTGTTAATCAGCCCCAGCATTTT. The rearrangement uses TRBV25-1 and TRBJ1-5; D remains unclear. The germline gives CDR1 MGHDK, CDR2 SYGVNS. CDR3 length: 11 residues. Trimming took off 4 bases at V and 4 bases at J, with 2 bases between the two ends.

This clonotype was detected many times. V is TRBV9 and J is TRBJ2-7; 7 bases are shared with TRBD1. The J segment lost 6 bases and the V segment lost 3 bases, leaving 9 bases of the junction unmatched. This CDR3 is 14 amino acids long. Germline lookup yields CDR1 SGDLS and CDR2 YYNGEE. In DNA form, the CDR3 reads TGTGCCAGCAGCGACGGGACAGTTGGGAGCGAGCAGTACTTC. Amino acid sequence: CASSDGTVGSEQYF.

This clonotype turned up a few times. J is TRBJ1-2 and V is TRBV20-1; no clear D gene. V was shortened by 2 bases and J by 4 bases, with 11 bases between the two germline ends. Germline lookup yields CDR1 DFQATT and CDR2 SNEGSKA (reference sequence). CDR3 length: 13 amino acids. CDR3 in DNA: TGCAGTGCTAGACTCGAATTAGGCTATGGCTACACCTTC. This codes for CSARLELGYGYTF.

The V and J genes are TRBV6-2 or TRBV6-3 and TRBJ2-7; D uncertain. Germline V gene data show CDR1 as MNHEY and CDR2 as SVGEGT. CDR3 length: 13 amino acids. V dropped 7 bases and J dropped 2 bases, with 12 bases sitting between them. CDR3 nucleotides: TGTGCCAGCACGGCAGGTTCCACCTACGAGCAGTACTTC. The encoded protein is CASTAGSTYEQYF.

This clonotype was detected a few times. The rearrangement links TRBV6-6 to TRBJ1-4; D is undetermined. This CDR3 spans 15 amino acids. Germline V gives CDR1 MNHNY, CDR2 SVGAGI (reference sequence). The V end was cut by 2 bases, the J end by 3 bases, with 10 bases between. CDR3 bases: TGTGCCAGCAGTTACGCCATTGGGGCTAATGAAAAACTGTTTTTT. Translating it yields CASSYAIGANEKLFF.

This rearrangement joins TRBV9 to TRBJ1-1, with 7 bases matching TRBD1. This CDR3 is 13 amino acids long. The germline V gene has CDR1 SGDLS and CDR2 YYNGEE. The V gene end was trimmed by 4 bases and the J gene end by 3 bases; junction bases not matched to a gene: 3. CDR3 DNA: TGTGCCAGCAGCCCGGGACAGTACACTGAAGCTTTCTTT. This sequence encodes CASSPGQYTEAFF. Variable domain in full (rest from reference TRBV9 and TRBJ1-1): DSGVTQTPKHLITATGQRVTLRCSPRSGDLSVYWYQQSLDQGLQFLIQYYNGEERAKGNILERFSAQQFPDLHSELNLSSLELGDSALYFCASSPGQYTEAFFGQGTRLTVV.

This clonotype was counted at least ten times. The CDR3 bases are TGCAGTGCTACCGGACTAGCGGGGCTCAGCGAGCAGTACTTC. Its protein product is CSATGLAGLSEQYF. This chain joins TRBV20-1 and TRBJ2-7; 12 bases are a match to TRBD2. Germline trimming cut 4 bases from V and 6 bases from J; bases unmatched to any gene: 7. The CDR3 spans 14 residues. CDR1 DFQATT and CDR2 SNEGSKA come from the germline V gene (reference sequence).

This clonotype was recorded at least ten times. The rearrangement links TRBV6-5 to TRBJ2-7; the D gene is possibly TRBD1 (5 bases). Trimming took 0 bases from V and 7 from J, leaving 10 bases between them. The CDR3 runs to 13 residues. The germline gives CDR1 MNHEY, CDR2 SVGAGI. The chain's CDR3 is CASSYSAGWEQYF. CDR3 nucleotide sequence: TGTGCCAGCAGTTACTCGGCAGGGTGGGAGCAGTACTTC.

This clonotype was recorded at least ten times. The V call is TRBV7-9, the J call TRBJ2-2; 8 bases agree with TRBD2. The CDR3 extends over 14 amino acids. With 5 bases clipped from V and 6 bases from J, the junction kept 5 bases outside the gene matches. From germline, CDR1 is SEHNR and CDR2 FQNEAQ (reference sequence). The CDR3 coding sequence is TGTGCCAGCAGCCAGGGACTAGATGCCGGGGAGCTGTTTTTT. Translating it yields CASSQGLDAGELFF.

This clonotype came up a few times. The CDR3 nucleotides read TGTGCCATCAGTGAGTTAGCGGGGGCTAGCACAGATACGCAGTATTTT. The encoded protein is CAISELAGASTDTQYF. V is TRBV10-3 and J is TRBJ2-3; TRBD2 matches 9 bases. CDR3 length equals 16 residues. Losses at the gene ends were 1 base for V and 0 bases for J; bases not matched to a gene: 2. From germline, CDR1 is ENHRY and CDR2 SYGVKD.

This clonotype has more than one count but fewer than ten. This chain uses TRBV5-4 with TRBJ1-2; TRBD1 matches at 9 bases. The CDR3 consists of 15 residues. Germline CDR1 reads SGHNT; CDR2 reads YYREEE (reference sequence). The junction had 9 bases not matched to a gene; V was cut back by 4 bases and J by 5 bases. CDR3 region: CASSPDRGEWYGYTF. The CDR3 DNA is TGTGCCAGCAGCCCGGACAGGGGAGAGTGGTATGGCTACACCTTC.

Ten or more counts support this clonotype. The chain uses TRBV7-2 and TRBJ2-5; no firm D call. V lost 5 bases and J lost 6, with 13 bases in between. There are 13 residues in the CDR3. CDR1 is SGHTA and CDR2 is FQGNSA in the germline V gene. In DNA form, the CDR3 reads TGTGCCAGCAGCCTGCAAATCGAGAAGACCCAGTACTTC. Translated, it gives CASSLQIEKTQYF.